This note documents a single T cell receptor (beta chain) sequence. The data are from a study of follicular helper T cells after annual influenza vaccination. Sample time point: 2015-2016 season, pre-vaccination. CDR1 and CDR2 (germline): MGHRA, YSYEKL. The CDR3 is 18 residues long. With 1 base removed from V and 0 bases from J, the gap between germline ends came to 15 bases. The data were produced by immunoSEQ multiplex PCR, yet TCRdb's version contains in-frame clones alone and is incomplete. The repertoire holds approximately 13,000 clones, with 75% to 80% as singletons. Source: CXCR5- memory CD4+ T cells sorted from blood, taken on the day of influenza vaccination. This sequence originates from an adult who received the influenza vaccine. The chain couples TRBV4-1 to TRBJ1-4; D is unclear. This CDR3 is CASSQVWQPIATNEKLFF. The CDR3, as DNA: TGCGCCAGCAGCCAAGTTTGGCAGCCGATTGCAACTAATGAAAAACTGTTTTTT.